This TCR beta chain was identified in a study of TIL therapy for anti-PD-1-resistant metastatic lung cancer. Turning to the study itself: Median patient age was 54, ranging about 38-80 years. A few tumors were EGFR-mutant and two were ALK-rearranged. By whole-exome sequencing, median non-synonymous tumor mutation burden was around 1.5 mutations per megabase. Study results and limitations: Treatment-naive, never-smoker and oncogene-addicted patients were overrepresented in this highly selected cohort.

Time point: pre-treatment sample, taken before nivolumab and TIL therapy. The immunoSEQ assay was v3. Profiled with immunoSEQ multiplex PCR; TCRdb holds only in-frame clones, not every one. The sample holds approximately 40,000 clones, over 70% seen once. The table lists this clone with a few counts. The antigen is undetermined. This receptor was obtained from a person between 25 and 79 years old with non-small cell lung cancer. The input for sequencing was blood, taken at baseline.

The CDR3 spells CASHRNTEAFF. The CDR3 nucleotides are TGTGCCAGCCACAGGAACACTGAAGCTTTCTTT. V gene TRBV2 combines with J gene TRBJ1-1; D is unresolved. Trimming took 8 bases from V and 1 from J, leaving 5 bases between them. The CDR3 has 11 residues. CDR1 SNHLY and CDR2 FYNNEI come from the germline V gene.